This record looks at one T cell receptor (beta chain) sequence and its context. Categorization into cohorts depended on clinical history that participants reported. This sample was included in a study of blood T cell repertoires in COVID-19. Study context: COVID-19 samples from acute and convalescent phases originated in the United States, Italy and Spain.

TCRdb's table, derived via immunoSEQ multiplex PCR, lists solely in-frame clones and lacks some. The profile covers a few hundred thousand clones, with 80% appearing a single time and over 7% taken by the ten largest. Trimming stripped 3 bases from V and 2 bases from J, with 18 bases between. This CDR3 is 16 amino acids long. Germline CDR1 SGHNT, CDR2 YYREEE (reference sequence). The source of this sequence is a woman aged 40 to 50 with acute COVID-19. The sequenced material came from PBMCs or T cells enriched from blood (not recorded which). The gene calls are TRBV5-4 and TRBJ2-7, with D tentatively TRBD2 (6 bases). CDR3 coding DNA: TGTGCCAGCAGCTCCGCGGGCGGGGTGGAAGCCTACGAGCAGTACTTC. Protein product: CASSSAGGVEAYEQYF.